The 17 T cell receptor beta chains presented below share a single source sample, sequenced in a study of OX40 agonist ivuxolimab in advanced cancers. Assay: immunoSEQ multiplex PCR; the TCRdb copy retains only in-frame clones and omits some. Here the sample spans 100,000 or so clones, approximately 90% being singletons. The sample was CD4+ or CD8+ T cells sorted from blood, taken in a trial of the OX40 agonist ivuxolimab. Receptors were obtained from an adult with an advanced solid tumor such as melanoma, head and neck, liver or kidney cancer.

The chain uses TRBV15 and TRBJ2-1, with 10 positions matching TRBD2. CDR1 and CDR2 (germline): LNHNV, YYDKDF (reference sequence). This CDR3 has 16 residues. With 0 bases clipped from V and 10 bases from J, the junction kept 9 bases outside the gene matches. The CDR3 DNA is TGTGCCACCAGCAGAGAAAGGCTAGCGGGAGTTCAAGAGCAGTTCTTC. This translates into CATSRERLAGVQEQFF. The entire variable domain, with the rest obtained from reference TRBV15 and TRBJ2-1, is as follows: DAMVIQNPRYQVTQFGKPVTLSCSQTLNHNVMYWYQQKSSQAPKLLFHYYDKDFNNEADTPDNFQSRRPNTSFCFLDIRSPGLGDTAMYLCATSRERLAGVQEQFFGPGTRLTVL.

This chain uses TRBV19 with TRBJ1-5; D is undetermined. The CDR3 has 15 residues. The ends were cut back, 0 bases at V and 1 base at J, with 7 bases in the middle. Germline V CDR1 and CDR2: LNHDA, SQIVND (reference sequence). CDR3 coding DNA: TGTGCCAGTAGTATAGAAGGAGGGAGCAATCAGCCCCAGCATTTT. It specifies CASSIEGGSNQPQHF.

The CDR3 sequence: CASSQDRGSTDTQYF. CDR3 DNA sequence: TGCGCCAGCAGCCAAGACAGGGGGAGCACAGATACGCAGTATTTT. This sequence joins TRBV5-1 and TRBJ2-3; TRBD1 aligns across 9 bases. Germline V gives CDR1 SGHRS, CDR2 YFSETQ. Trimming cost V 4 bases and J 0 bases; bases outside gene matches: 3. This CDR3 region has 15 residues.

V is TRBV19 and J is TRBJ1-5; no definite D call. The CDR3 runs to 14 residues. CDR1 is LNHDA and CDR2 is SQIVND in the germline V gene (reference sequence). With 0 bases removed from V and 4 bases from J, the gap between germline ends came to 7 bases. The CDR3 here is CASSIDGINQPQHF. CDR3 DNA sequence: TGTGCCAGTAGTATAGACGGAATAAATCAGCCCCAGCATTTT. The full variable domain, with the rest looked up from reference TRBV19 and TRBJ1-5, is DGGITQSPKYLFRKEGQNVTLSCEQNLNHDAMYWYRQDPGQGLRLIYYSQIVNDFQKGDIAEGYSVSREKKESFPLTVTSAQKNPTAFYLCASSIDGINQPQHFGDGTRLSIL.

The chain employs TRBV7-9 and TRBJ1-1; D gene unclear. The CDR3 consists of 14 residues. The germline CDR1 and CDR2 sequences are SEHNR and FQNEAQ (reference sequence). V was clipped by 6 bases and J by 5 bases, with 16 bases between them. The CDR3 loop is CASSYTNGGTEAFF. Written as DNA, the CDR3 is TGTGCCAGCAGTTACACGAACGGAGGGACTGAAGCTTTCTTT.

The V call is TRBV7-7, the J call TRBJ2-3; possibly TRBD2 for D (5 bases). The CDR3 covers 15 residues. V lost 5 bases, J lost 3 bases, and 15 bases lay in between. Germline V gives CDR1 SSHAT, CDR2 FNYEAQ (reference sequence). CDR3 residues: CASSPGLGLTDTQYF. The CDR3 nucleotides are TGTGCCAGCAGCCCTGGACTGGGGTTGACAGATACGCAGTATTTT.

In DNA, the CDR3 is TGTGCCAGCAACTACGAGTCTGGGAGTGGCACCGGGGAGCTGTTTTTT. It specifies CASNYESGSGTGELFF. This chain joins TRBV5-6 and TRBJ2-2, with D possibly being TRBD2 (5 bases). Germline V lookup: CDR1 SGHDT, CDR2 YYEEEE. V lost 6 bases to trimming and J lost 4 bases, with 19 bases between them. This CDR3 has 16 residues.

The chain is built from TRBV4-3 and TRBJ2-7; possibly TRBD1 for D (5 bases). This CDR3 spans 15 amino acids. V shed 0 bases and J shed 0 bases, with 9 bases lying between them. From germline, CDR1 is LGHNA and CDR2 YSLEER. Here the CDR3 DNA reads TGCGCCAGCAGCCAAGACAGGGTTATCTCCTACGAGCAGTACTTC. This gives the protein CASSQDRVISYEQYF.

The chain uses TRBV29-1 and TRBJ2-7; D is ambiguous. Trimming left V 2 bases short and J 0 bases short, with 20 bases between. CDR1 SQVTM and CDR2 ANQGSEA come from the germline V gene. The CDR3 is made up of 17 amino acids. The CDR3 DNA is TGCAGCGTTGAAAGTGGGTTGGGCCACGAGAGCTCCTACGAGCAGTACTTC. Its protein is CSVESGLGHESSYEQYF.

The chain employs TRBV19 and TRBJ2-1; D is unresolved. V lost 3 bases, J lost 9 bases, and 12 bases lay in between. Germline values: CDR1 LNHDA, CDR2 SQIVND (reference sequence). The CDR3 has 13 residues. CDR3 DNA sequence: TGTGCCAGTAGTATTCTCAATGGTGGTGAGCAGTTCTTC. It translates to CASSILNGGEQFF.

The chain links TRBV7-9 to TRBJ2-3; 9 bases agree with TRBD1. The CDR3 consists of 15 residues. CDR1 and CDR2 from the germline V gene are SEHNR and FQNEAQ (reference sequence). The ends lost 5 bases at V and 0 bases at J; junction bases unmatched: 3. The CDR3 sequence: CASSDDRGSTDTQYF. CDR3 sequence (DNA): TGTGCCAGCAGCGATGACAGGGGGAGCACAGATACGCAGTATTTT.

This clone occurred once. V usage is TRBV28 and J usage is TRBJ2-6; D may be TRBD1 (5 bases). The ends were cut back, 8 bases at V and 0 bases at J, with 14 bases in the middle. Germline V gene data show CDR1 as MDHEN and CDR2 as SYDVKM. This CDR3 has 16 amino acids. CDR3 nucleotide sequence: TGTGCCAGCCGCCGGACATATAGCTCTGGGGCCAACGTCCTGACTTTC. Translation gives CASRRTYSSGANVLTF.

The CDR3 spells CASSTQGAAVADTQYF. The DNA for the CDR3 is TGTGCCAGCAGTACACAGGGGGCGGCTGTTGCAGATACGCAGTATTTT. V usage is TRBV6-6 and J usage is TRBJ2-3, with TRBD1 matching 9 bases. Germline V gives CDR1 MNHNY, CDR2 SVGAGI (reference sequence). The CDR3 covers 16 residues. Trimming cost V 5 bases and J 4 bases; bases outside gene matches: 10.

The chain links TRBV11-1 to TRBJ1-4, with D possibly TRBD1 on 5 matching bases. Germline CDR1 is SGHAT and CDR2 is FQDESV (reference sequence). The CDR3 sequence is 13 residues long. V shed 7 bases and J shed 8 bases, with 14 bases lying between them. The CDR3 sequence: CASTRGEAEKLFF. CDR3 bases: TGTGCCAGCACCCGAGGGGAGGCGGAAAAACTGTTTTTT.

The rearrangement joins TRBV28 to TRBJ2-1; TRBD2 aligns across 13 bases. The germline CDR1 and CDR2 sequences are MDHEN and SYDVKM. Trimming at V came to 6 bases and at J to 5 bases, leaving 10 bases not matched to a gene. This CDR3 is built from 17 residues. The CDR3 nucleotides are TGTGCCAGCAGCCAAGACCTCGGGACTAGCGGGAACAATGAGCAGTTCTTC. This translates into CASSQDLGTSGNNEQFF.

This clone was found once. The chain has TRBV7-9 and TRBJ2-7; tentative D call: TRBD1 (6 bases). There are 15 residues in the CDR3. V was cut by 2 bases and J by 0 bases, with 11 bases left in between. From germline, CDR1 is SEHNR and CDR2 FQNEAQ (reference sequence). The CDR3 loop reads CASSLLGGSSYEQYF. In DNA form, the CDR3 reads TGTGCCAGCAGCTTACTTGGGGGCAGCTCCTACGAGCAGTACTTC.

The rearrangement uses TRBV5-1 and TRBJ1-2, with a possible D match to TRBD1 (5 bases). V lost 0 bases to trimming and J lost 0 bases, with 9 bases between them. Germline loops: CDR1 SGHRS, CDR2 YFSETQ. This CDR3 is built from 15 residues. DNA of the CDR3: TGCGCCAGCAGCTTGGACTGGGGGGCTAACTATGGCTACACCTTC. Its protein product is CASSLDWGANYGYTF.